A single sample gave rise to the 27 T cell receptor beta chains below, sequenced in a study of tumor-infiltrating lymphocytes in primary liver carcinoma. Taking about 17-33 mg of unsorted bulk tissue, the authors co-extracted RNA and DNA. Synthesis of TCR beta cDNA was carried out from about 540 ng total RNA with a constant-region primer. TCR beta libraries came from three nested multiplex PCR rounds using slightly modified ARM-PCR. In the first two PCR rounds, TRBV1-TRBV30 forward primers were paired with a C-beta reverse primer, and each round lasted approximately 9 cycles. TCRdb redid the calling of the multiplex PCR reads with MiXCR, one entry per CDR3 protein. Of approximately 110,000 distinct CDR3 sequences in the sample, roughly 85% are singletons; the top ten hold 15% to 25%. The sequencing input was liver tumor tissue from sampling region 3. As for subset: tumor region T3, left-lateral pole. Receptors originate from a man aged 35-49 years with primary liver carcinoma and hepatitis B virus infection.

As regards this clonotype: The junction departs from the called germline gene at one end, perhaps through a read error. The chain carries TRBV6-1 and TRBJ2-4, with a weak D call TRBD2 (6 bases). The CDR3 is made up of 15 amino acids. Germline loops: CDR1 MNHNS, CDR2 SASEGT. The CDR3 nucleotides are TGTGCCAACAGTGACGCGGGGATAGCCAAAAGCATTCAGTACTTC. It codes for CANSDAGIAKSIQYF.

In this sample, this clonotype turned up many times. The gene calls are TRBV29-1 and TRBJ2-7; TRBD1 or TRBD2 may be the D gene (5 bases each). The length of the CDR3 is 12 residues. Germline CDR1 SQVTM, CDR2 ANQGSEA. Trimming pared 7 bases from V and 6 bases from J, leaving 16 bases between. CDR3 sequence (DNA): TGCAGCGCCGGGGACCCTATGGGCGAGCAGTACTTC. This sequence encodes CSAGDPMGEQYF.

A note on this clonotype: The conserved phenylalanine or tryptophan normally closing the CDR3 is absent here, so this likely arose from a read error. The CDR3 is CANSQGQLYNSPLHP. CDR3 bases: TGCGCCAACAGCCAAGGACAGCTCTATAATTCACCCCTCCACCCT. The chain uses TRBV4-3 and TRBJ1-6, with D perhaps TRBD1 (6 bases). This CDR3 comprises 15 residues. Germline V gene lookup returns CDR1 LGHNA and CDR2 YSLEER.

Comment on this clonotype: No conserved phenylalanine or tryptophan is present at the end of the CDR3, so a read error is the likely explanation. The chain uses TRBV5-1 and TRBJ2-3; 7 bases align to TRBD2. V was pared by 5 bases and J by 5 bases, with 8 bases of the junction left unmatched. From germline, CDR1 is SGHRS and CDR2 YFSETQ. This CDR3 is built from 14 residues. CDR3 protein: CASSQGLAEDTQYL. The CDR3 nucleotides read TGCGCCAGCAGTCAGGGTCTAGCGGAAGATACGCAGTATTTA.

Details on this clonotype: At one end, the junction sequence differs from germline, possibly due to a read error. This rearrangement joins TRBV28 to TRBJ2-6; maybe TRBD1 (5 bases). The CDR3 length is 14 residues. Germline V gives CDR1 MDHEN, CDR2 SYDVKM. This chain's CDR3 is CASSSPGGANILTF. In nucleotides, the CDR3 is TGTGCCAGCAGCTCCCCCGGTGGGGCCAACATCCTGACTTTC.

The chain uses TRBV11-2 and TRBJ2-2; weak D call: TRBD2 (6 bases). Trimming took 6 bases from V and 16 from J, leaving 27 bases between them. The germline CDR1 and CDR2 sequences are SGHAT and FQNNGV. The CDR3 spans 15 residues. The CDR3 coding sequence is TGTGCCAGCAGTCATGTCCGGGGGAGGACCGGGAAGCCGTTTTTT. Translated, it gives CASSHVRGRTGKPFF.

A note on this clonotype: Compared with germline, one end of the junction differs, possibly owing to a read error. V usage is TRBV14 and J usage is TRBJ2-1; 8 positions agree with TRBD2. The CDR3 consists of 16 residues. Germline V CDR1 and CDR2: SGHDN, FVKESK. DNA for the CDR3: TGTGCCAGAGGTGCCGTAGCGGGATGGGTAAACAATGGGCAGTTCTTT. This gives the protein CARGAVAGWVNNGQFF. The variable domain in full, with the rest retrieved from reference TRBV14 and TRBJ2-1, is EAGVTQFPSHSVIEKGQTVTLRCDPISGHDNLYWYRRVMGKEIKFLLHFVKESKQDESGMPNNRFLAERTGGTYSTLKVQPAELEDSGVYFCARGAVAGWVNNGQFFGPGTRLTVL.

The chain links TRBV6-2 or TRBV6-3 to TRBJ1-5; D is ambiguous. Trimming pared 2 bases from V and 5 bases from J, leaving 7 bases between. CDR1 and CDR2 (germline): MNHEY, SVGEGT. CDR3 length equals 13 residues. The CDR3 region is CASSYDNHQPQHF. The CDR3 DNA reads TGTGCCAGCAGTTACGACAACCATCAGCCCCAGCATTTT.

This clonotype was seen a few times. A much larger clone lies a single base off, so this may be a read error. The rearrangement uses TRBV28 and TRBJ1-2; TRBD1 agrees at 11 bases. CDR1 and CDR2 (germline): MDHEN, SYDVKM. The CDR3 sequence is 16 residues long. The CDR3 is CASRSGTGGSNYDYTF. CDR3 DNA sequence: TGTGCCAGCAGATCCGGGACAGGGGGATCTAACTATGACTACACCTTC.

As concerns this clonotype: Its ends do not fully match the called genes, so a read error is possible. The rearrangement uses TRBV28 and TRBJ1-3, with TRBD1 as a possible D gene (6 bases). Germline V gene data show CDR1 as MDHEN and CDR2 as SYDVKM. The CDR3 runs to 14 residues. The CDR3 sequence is CANGGASSGNTIYF. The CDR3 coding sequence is TGTGCCAATGGGGGGGCGAGCTCTGGAAACACCATCTATTTT.

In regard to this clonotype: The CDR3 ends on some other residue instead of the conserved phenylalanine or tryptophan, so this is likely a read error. The CDR3 bases are TGCGCCAGCAGCTTGTATGCCTACGAGCAGTACTCC. It translates to CASSLYAYEQYS. The rearrangement links TRBV5-1 to TRBJ2-7, with no clear D. Trimming stripped 1 base from V and 2 bases from J, with 4 bases between. The CDR3 covers 12 residues. Germline V gene sequence: CDR1 SGHRS, CDR2 YFSETQ.

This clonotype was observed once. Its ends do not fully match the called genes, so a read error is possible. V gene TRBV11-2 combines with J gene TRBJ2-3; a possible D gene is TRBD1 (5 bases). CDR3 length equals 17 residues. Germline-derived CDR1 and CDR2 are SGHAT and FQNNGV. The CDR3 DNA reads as TGTGCCAGCAGCTCGCCCTTTGGACGTACCAATTCAGATACGCAGGGTTTT. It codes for CASSSPFGRTNSDTQGF.

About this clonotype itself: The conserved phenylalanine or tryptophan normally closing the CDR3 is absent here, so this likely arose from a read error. The CDR3 is CASSWTLVSPLHY. For the CDR3, the DNA is TGTGCCAGCAGCTGGACACTGGTCTCACCCCTCCACTAT. The genes are TRBV11-1 and TRBJ1-6; a possible D gene is TRBD1 (5 bases). V lost 4 bases and J lost 10, with 11 bases in between. Germline V gene sequence: CDR1 SGHAT, CDR2 FQDESV (reference sequence). The CDR3 spans 13 residues.

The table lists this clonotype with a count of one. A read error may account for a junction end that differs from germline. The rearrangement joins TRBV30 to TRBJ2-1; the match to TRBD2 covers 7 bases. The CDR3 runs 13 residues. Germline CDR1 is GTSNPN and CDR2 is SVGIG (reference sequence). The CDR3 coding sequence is TGTGCCTGGGCGGGGGACCGACGAGCCTCGCAGTTTTTC. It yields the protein CAWAGDRRASQFF.

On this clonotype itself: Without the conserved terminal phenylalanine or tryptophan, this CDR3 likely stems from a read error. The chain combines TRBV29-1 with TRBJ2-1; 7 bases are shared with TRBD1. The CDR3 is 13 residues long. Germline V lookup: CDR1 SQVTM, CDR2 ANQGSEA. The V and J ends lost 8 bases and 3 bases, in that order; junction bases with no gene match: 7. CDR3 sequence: CSIQQGLYNEQFI. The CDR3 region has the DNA TGCAGCATCCAACAGGGGCTCTACAATGAGCAGTTCATC.

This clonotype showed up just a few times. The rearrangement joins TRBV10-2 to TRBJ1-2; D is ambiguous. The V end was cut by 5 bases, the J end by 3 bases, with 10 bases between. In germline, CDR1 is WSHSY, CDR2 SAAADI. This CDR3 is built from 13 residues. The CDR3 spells CASSFLEDYGYTF. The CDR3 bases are TGCGCCAGCAGTTTCCTGGAGGACTATGGCTACACCTTC.

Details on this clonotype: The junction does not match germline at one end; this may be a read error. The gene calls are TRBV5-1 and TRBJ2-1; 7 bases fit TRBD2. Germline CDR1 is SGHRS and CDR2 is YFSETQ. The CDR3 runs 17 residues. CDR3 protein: CASCLDPSGLTYNEQFF. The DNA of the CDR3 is TGCGCCAGCTGCTTGGATCCTAGCGGACTAACGTACAATGAGCAGTTCTTC.

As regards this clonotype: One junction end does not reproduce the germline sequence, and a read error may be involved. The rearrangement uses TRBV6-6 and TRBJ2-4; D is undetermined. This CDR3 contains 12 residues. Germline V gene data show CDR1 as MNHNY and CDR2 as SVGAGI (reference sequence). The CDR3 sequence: CASSFTKNIHYF. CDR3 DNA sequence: TGTGCCAGCAGCTTCACTAAAAACATTCATTACTTC.

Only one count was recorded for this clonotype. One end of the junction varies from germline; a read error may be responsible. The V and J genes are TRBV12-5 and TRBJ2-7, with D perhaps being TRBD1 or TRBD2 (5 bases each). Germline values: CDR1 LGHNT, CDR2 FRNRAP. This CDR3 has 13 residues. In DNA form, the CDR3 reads TGTGCGAGTAAGGGGACCGGTTCCTACGAGCGGTACTTC. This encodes CASKGTGSYERYF. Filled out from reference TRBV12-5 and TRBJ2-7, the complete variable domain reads DARVTQTPRHKVTEMGQEVTMRCQPILGHNTVFWYRQTMMQGLELLAYFRNRAPLDDSGMPKDRFSAEMPDATLATLKIQPSEPRDSAVYFCASKGTGSYERYFGPGTRLTVT.

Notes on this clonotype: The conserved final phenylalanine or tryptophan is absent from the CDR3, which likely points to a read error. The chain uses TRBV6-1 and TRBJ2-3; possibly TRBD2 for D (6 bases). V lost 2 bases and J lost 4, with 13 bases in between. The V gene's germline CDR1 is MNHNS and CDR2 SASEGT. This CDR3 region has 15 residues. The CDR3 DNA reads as TGTGCCAGCAGTGAATCGTCTTGCGGGGCAGATACGCAGTATTCT. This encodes CASSESSCGADTQYS.

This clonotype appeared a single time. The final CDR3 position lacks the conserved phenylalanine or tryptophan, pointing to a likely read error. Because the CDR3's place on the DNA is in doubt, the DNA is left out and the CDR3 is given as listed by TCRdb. The CDR3 sequence is CASSYSDGLPYEQYS. The chain uses TRBV6-2 or TRBV6-3 and TRBJ2-7; the table's D call of TRBD2 was not tested on the DNA. Germline V gene data show CDR1 as MNHEY and CDR2 as SVGEGT. The CDR3 adds up to 15 amino acids, both ends counted.

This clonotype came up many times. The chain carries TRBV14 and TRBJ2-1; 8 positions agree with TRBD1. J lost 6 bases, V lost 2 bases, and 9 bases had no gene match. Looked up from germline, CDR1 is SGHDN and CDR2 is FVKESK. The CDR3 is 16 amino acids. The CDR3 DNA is TGTGCCAGCAGCCAACATCCGGGACAGGTGGTCAATGAGCAGTTCTTC. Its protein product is CASSQHPGQVVNEQFF.

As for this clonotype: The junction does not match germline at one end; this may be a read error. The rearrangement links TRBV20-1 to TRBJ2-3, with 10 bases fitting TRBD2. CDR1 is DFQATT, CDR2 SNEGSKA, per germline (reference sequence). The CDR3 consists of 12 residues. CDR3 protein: CSAPSGRDTQYF. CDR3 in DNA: TGCAGTGCCCCTAGCGGGAGAGATACGCAGTATTTC.

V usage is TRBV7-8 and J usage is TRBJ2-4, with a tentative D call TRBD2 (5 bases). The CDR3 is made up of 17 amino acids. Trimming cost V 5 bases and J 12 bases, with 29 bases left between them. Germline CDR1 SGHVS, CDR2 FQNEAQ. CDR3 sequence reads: CASSPLSSGLAKDTQYF. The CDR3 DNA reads TGTGCCAGCAGCCCCCTTTCCAGCGGATTAGCCAAAGACACTCAGTACTTC. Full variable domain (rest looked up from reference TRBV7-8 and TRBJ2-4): GAGVSQSPRYKVAKRGQDVALRCDPISGHVSLFWYQQALGQGPEFLTYFQNEAQLDKSGLPSDRFFAERPEGSVSTLKIQRTQQEDSAVYLCASSPLSSGLAKDTQYFGAGTRLSVL.

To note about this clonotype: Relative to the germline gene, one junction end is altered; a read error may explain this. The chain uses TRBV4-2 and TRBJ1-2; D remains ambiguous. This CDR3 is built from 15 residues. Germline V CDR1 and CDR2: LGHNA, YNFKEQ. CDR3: CTSSQGTGSNYGYTF. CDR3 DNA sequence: TGTACCAGCAGCCAAGGAACTGGAAGTAACTATGGCTACACCTTC.

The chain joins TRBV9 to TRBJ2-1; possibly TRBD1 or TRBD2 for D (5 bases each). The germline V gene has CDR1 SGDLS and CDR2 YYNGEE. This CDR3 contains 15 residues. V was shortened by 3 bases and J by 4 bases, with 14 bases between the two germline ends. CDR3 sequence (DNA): TGTGCCAGCAGCGCCGGGACCCTAGGGTACAATGAGCAGTTCTTC. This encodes CASSAGTLGYNEQFF.

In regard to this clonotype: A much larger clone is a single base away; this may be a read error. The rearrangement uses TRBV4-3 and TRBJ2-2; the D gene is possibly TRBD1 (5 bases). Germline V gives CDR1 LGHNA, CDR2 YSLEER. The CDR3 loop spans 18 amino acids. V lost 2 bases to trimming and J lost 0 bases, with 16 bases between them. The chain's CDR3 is CASSQTIGGHTNTGELFF. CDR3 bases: TGCGCCAGCAGCCAAACCATTGGCGGACATACGAACACCGGGGAGCTGTTTTTT.